These 21 T cell receptor beta chains were sequenced from one sample in a study of T-cell reconstitution after alpha-beta-depleted transplantation in children. The TCRbeta library was prepared with unique molecular identifiers. TCRdb reprocessed the PCR reads with MiXCR, giving one entry per CDR3 protein. Of about 72,000 distinct CDR3 sequences detected, about 7% appear once; the ten largest clones hold over 2.5%. This specimen was PBMCs from the stem cell graft donor, taken from the stem cell graft. Receptor source: a human donor who donated a stem cell graft to a child with acute lymphoblastic leukemia.

This clonotype was recorded many times. The genes are TRBV5-5 and TRBJ2-7; D remains unclear. CDR1 and CDR2 from the germline V gene are SGHKS and YYEKEE (reference sequence). The CDR3 sequence is 14 residues long. V gave up 2 bases and J gave up 6 bases, with 15 bases separating them. The CDR3 region is CASSFYSGSAEQYF. CDR3 nucleotide sequence: TGTGCCAGCAGCTTTTATTCGGGCAGCGCCGAGCAGTACTTC.

This clonotype was seen many times. The CDR3 sequence: CASSWRAGSYNSPLHF. In nucleotides, the CDR3 is TGTGCCAGTAGTTGGCGGGCCGGCTCCTATAATTCACCCCTCCACTTT. The chain recombines TRBV19 with TRBJ1-6, with D hard to call. V lost 5 bases and J lost 0, with 11 bases in between. There are 16 residues in the CDR3. Germline CDR1 is LNHDA and CDR2 is SQIVND (reference sequence). Based on the CDR3 plus reference TRBV19 and TRBJ1-6, the full variable domain is DGGITQSPKYLFRKEGQNVTLSCEQNLNHDAMYWYRQDPGQGLRLIYYSQIVNDFQKGDIAEGYSVSREKKESFPLTVTSAQKNPTAFYLCASSWRAGSYNSPLHFGNGTRLTVT.

This clonotype was seen ten or more times. V gene TRBV7-8 combines with J gene TRBJ1-2; unclear D gene. CDR3 length equals 13 residues. The V and J ends lost 1 base and 2 bases respectively, with 5 bases between them. Germline values: CDR1 SGHVS, CDR2 FQNEAQ. CDR3 nucleotide sequence: TGTGCCAGCAGCTTAGAGGGAAACTATGGCTACACCTTC. Protein: CASSLEGNYGYTF.

Ten or more counts support this clonotype. The rearrangement joins TRBV7-8 to TRBJ1-5; possibly TRBD1 for D (5 bases). This CDR3 has 16 residues. Trimming removed 5 bases at V and 4 bases at J, with 18 bases between. CDR1 is SGHVS, CDR2 FQNEAQ, per germline. The DNA of the CDR3 is TGTGCCAGCAGCCAGACAGTGATGGTAGGGAATCAGCCCCAGCATTTT. Its translation: CASSQTVMVGNQPQHF.

This clonotype turned up a few times. An end of the junction differs from the germline gene, which may be a read error. The chain has TRBV6-5 and TRBJ2-2; D remains ambiguous. This CDR3 comprises 14 residues. Germline values: CDR1 MNHEY, CDR2 SVGAGI. CDR3 sequence reads: CSSSYEQTTGELFF. DNA for the CDR3: TGTTCCAGCAGTTACGAACAGACAACCGGGGAGCTGTTTTTT.

This clonotype was detected ten times or more. Here the CDR3 reads CASSLGQGDEKLFF. Here the CDR3 DNA reads TGCGCCAGCAGCCTTGGACAGGGAGACGAAAAACTGTTTTTT. This chain connects TRBV5-1 to TRBJ1-4, with 8 bases aligning to TRBD1. J lost 8 bases, V lost 4 bases, and 7 bases had no gene match. The germline V gene has CDR1 SGHRS and CDR2 YFSETQ. The CDR3 is made up of 14 amino acids.

This clonotype was observed at least ten times. J is TRBJ2-7 and V is TRBV9; D is perhaps TRBD1 (6 bases). V dropped 3 bases and J dropped 5 bases, with 12 bases sitting between them. The CDR3 runs 13 residues. Germline V lookup: CDR1 SGDLS, CDR2 YYNGEE. The chain's CDR3 is CASSDRERDEQYF. For the CDR3, the DNA is TGTGCCAGCAGCGACAGGGAGAGGGACGAGCAGTACTTC. The variable domain in full, completed from reference TRBV9 and TRBJ2-7, reads DSGVTQTPKHLITATGQRVTLRCSPRSGDLSVYWYQQSLDQGLQFLIQYYNGEERAKGNILERFSAQQFPDLHSELNLSSLELGDSALYFCASSDRERDEQYFGPGTRLTVT.

The sample holds many counts of this clonotype. The J gene is TRBJ1-6, the V gene TRBV27, with a weak D call TRBD1 (5 bases). Trimming stripped 6 bases from V and 5 bases from J, with 14 bases between. The CDR3 has 15 residues. CDR1 and CDR2 from the germline V gene are MNHEY and SMNVEV (reference sequence). CDR3 coding DNA: TGTGCCAGCAGGGGGGTAAGACGAGATAATTCACCCCTCCACTTT. Translation: CASRGVRRDNSPLHF.

This clonotype has only a few counts. The CDR3 DNA follows: TGTGCCAGCTCCCTCACACTAGCGGAGGGCACAGATACGCAGTATTTT. This codes for CASSLTLAEGTDTQYF. V is TRBV18 and J is TRBJ2-3, with TRBD2 matching 8 bases. Trimming took 6 bases from V and 1 from J; bases not matched to a gene: 9. The length of the CDR3 is 16 residues. Germline CDR1 KGHSH, CDR2 LQKENI.

This clonotype appeared many times. V and J are TRBV3-1 and TRBJ2-7; possibly TRBD1 for D (5 bases). There are 16 residues in the CDR3. Germline-derived CDR1 and CDR2 are LGHDT and YNNKEL (reference sequence). Trimming took off 0 bases at V and 5 bases at J, with 17 bases between the two ends. CDR3 sequence: CASSQDGYGRVNEQYF. CDR3 bases: TGTGCCAGCAGCCAAGATGGTTACGGCAGGGTAAACGAGCAGTACTTC.

This clonotype was seen at least ten times. The J gene is TRBJ2-5, the V gene TRBV9; 9 bases align to TRBD1. CDR3 length equals 14 residues. Germline-derived CDR1 and CDR2 are SGDLS and YYNGEE. V shed 3 bases, J shed 3 bases, and the junction held 3 bases outside the gene matches. CDR3 in DNA: TGTGCCAGCAGCGCAGGGGACAGGGAAGAGACCCAGTACTTC. Translating gives CASSAGDREETQYF.

This clonotype was seen ten or more times. The CDR3 DNA reads as TGTGCCAGCAGCCCAAATCTGAGAGCCCACTACGAGCAGTACTTC. Encoded protein: CASSPNLRAHYEQYF. The genes are TRBV7-6 and TRBJ2-7; D gene uncertain. Germline lookup yields CDR1 SGHVS and CDR2 FNYEAQ. This CDR3 contains 15 residues. V lost 5 bases, J lost 3 bases, and 17 bases lay in between. Supplemented by reference TRBV7-6 and TRBJ2-7, the full variable domain reads GAGVSQSPRYKVTKRGQDVALRCDPISGHVSLYWYRQALGQGPEFLTYFNYEAQQDKSGLPNDRFSAERPEGSISTLTIQRTEQRDSAMYRCASSPNLRAHYEQYFGPGTRLTVT.

This clonotype was seen more than once but under ten times. This rearrangement joins TRBV6-1 to TRBJ2-5; 11 nucleotides line up with TRBD1. Trimming at V came to 6 bases and at J to 5 bases, leaving 11 bases not matched to a gene. Germline CDR1 and CDR2: MNHNS and SASEGT. CDR3 length equals 16 residues. CDR3 DNA sequence: TGTGCCAGCAGCCCCTTTGGACAGGGGGCGAGGGAGACCCAGTACTTC. This codes for CASSPFGQGARETQYF.

At least ten counts were recorded for this clonotype. V gene TRBV3-1 combines with J gene TRBJ2-6, with a tentative D call TRBD2 (6 bases). Trimming stripped 7 bases from V and 2 bases from J, with 21 bases between. The CDR3 has 18 residues. CDR1 and CDR2 (germline): LGHDT, YNNKEL (reference sequence). The chain's CDR3 is CASTPFGTRGAGANVLTF. The CDR3 region has the DNA TGTGCCAGCACCCCTTTCGGGACTCGGGGCGCTGGGGCCAACGTCCTGACTTTC.

This clonotype was counted ten times or more. The chain is built from TRBV18 and TRBJ2-3; D not certain. Germline V gene data show CDR1 as KGHSH and CDR2 as LQKENI. The CDR3 runs to 18 residues. V was trimmed by 6 bases and J by 2 bases, leaving 24 bases between them. CDR3 DNA: TGTGCCAGCTCCCTCAACTCACCAGTGGCCCTATTCACAGATACGCAGTATTTT. Encoded protein: CASSLNSPVALFTDTQYF.

The gene calls are TRBV19 and TRBJ2-7, with a possible D match to TRBD2 (5 bases). The CDR3 is made up of 14 amino acids. V lost 8 bases to trimming and J lost 3 bases, with 17 bases between them. CDR1 and CDR2 from the germline V gene are LNHDA and SQIVND (reference sequence). The CDR3 region has the DNA TGTGCCAGTGCCCCGGGAAATCCACTCTACGAGCAGTACTTC. It is translated as CASAPGNPLYEQYF.

A few counts support this clonotype. The CDR3 spells CASSQVRGGGSQETQYF. The CDR3 nucleotides are TGCGCCAGCAGCCAAGTCCGGGGGGGGGGCTCCCAAGAGACCCAGTACTTC. J is TRBJ2-5 and V is TRBV4-1, with 8 nucleotides matching TRBD2. With V trimmed by 1 base and J by 1 base, 8 bases remained unmatched. The germline V gene has CDR1 MGHRA and CDR2 YSYEKL. The CDR3 is 17 residues long.

This clonotype was counted at least ten times. V usage is TRBV20-1 and J usage is TRBJ2-5; weak D call: TRBD1 (6 bases). Trimming cost V 2 bases and J 4 bases, with 11 bases left between them. Germline loops: CDR1 DFQATT, CDR2 SNEGSKA (reference sequence). CDR3 length equals 13 residues. CDR3 in amino acids: CSARYREGETQYF. The CDR3 nucleotides read TGCAGTGCTAGATACAGGGAAGGAGAGACCCAGTACTTC.

This clonotype has at least ten counts. The CDR3 bases are TGCAGTGCTAGTAATTCCGGGACTAGCGGGAATGGAGATACGCAGTATTTT. The encoded protein is CSASNSGTSGNGDTQYF. V usage is TRBV20-1 and J usage is TRBJ2-3; TRBD2 aligns across 13 bases. Trimming at V came to 3 bases and at J to 5 bases, leaving 11 bases not matched to a gene. The CDR3 runs 17 residues. Germline V gives CDR1 DFQATT, CDR2 SNEGSKA (reference sequence).

This clonotype was observed many times. The genes are TRBV5-1 and TRBJ2-7; 8 nucleotides align to TRBD1. This CDR3 is 13 amino acids long. Trimming cost V 4 bases and J 3 bases; bases outside gene matches: 3. The germline CDR1 and CDR2 sequences are SGHRS and YFSETQ. Here the CDR3 reads CASSKGQGYEQYF. The CDR3 DNA follows: TGCGCCAGCAGCAAAGGACAGGGCTACGAGCAGTACTTC.

The sample holds many counts of this clonotype. This chain joins TRBV7-6 and TRBJ2-6, with D perhaps TRBD2 (7 bases). The CDR3 contains 16 residues. Looked up from germline, CDR1 is SGHVS and CDR2 is FNYEAQ. V lost 5 bases, J lost 2 bases, and 13 bases lay in between. CDR3 DNA sequence: TGTGCCAGCAGCGTCTTCGGGGGGCCTGGGGCCAACGTCCTGACTTTC. It specifies CASSVFGGPGANVLTF.